The next 28 T cell receptor beta chains were all read from a single sample in a study of blood T cell repertoires in COVID-19. The repertoire was sequenced with immunoSEQ multiplex PCR; TCRdb's copy has only in-frame clones and lacks some. The repertoire includes tens of thousands of clones, roughly 80% of them detected once, and under 25% sits in the top ten. Sequencing was done on a sample of peripheral blood. These receptors were collected from a woman at least 80 years old with acute or convalescent COVID-19.

This chain joins TRBV2 and TRBJ1-5, with 8 bases that match TRBD1. CDR3 size: 14 residues. Germline V gene lookup returns CDR1 SNHLY and CDR2 FYNNEI. V was clipped by 6 bases and J by 11 bases; unmatched bases: 12. CDR3 in DNA: TGTGCCAGCAGCGCCGGGACAGGTCCCTCGGCCCAGCATTTT. Translation gives CASSAGTGPSAQHF.

The rearrangement uses TRBV18 and TRBJ2-2; D is possibly TRBD1 (6 bases). The CDR3 spans 17 residues. Germline CDR1 and CDR2: KGHSH and LQKENI. The V and J ends lost 3 bases and 2 bases respectively, with 16 bases between them. The CDR3 nucleotides read TGTGCCAGCTCACCCACCTTCCGGGACATCAACACCGGGGAGCTGTTTTTT. It specifies CASSPTFRDINTGELFF.

This clone appeared a single time. V and J are TRBV19 and TRBJ1-6, with 8 bases that match TRBD1. This CDR3 region has 15 residues. Per the germline V gene, CDR1 is LNHDA and CDR2 is SQIVND (reference sequence). V shed 5 bases and J 6 bases; nucleotides not matched to a gene: 6. CDR3 nucleotides: TGTGCCAGTAGTCAACCACAGGGGGTTAATTCACCCCTCCACTTT. This codes for CASSQPQGVNSPLHF.

This sequence joins TRBV5-1 and TRBJ1-4, with D possibly TRBD1 on 5 matching bases. The CDR3 is made up of 15 amino acids. Germline loops: CDR1 SGHRS, CDR2 YFSETQ. The germline V and J ends were trimmed by 4 bases and 8 bases, with 18 bases remaining between them. The CDR3 is CASSGGQGLGEKLFF. CDR3 DNA: TGCGCCAGCAGCGGTGGTCAGGGACTAGGAGAAAAACTGTTTTTT.

This clone occurred a few times. This chain links TRBV7-9 with TRBJ2-2; 7 positions agree with TRBD1. The CDR3 spans 15 residues. V gave up 5 bases and J gave up 5 bases; unmatched junction bases: 8. The V gene's germline CDR1 is SEHNR and CDR2 FQNEAQ (reference sequence). The CDR3 nucleotides are TGTGCCAGCAGCCCCCTGACAGGGTATACCGGGGAGCTGTTTTTT. Its translation: CASSPLTGYTGELFF.

The chain is built from TRBV5-1 and TRBJ2-2; tentatively, D is TRBD2 (6 bases). Germline CDR1 reads SGHRS; CDR2 reads YFSETQ. V lost 0 bases and J 1 base, leaving 10 bases between the germline ends. CDR3 length equals 16 residues. The CDR3: CASSLVGGMNTGELFF. CDR3 in DNA: TGCGCCAGCAGCTTGGTTGGGGGGATGAACACCGGGGAGCTGTTTTTT.

CDR3 loop: CASSGQGRGEKLFF. The CDR3 region has the DNA TGCGCCAGCAGCGGACAGGGGCGGGGTGAAAAACTGTTTTTT. The chain uses TRBV5-1 and TRBJ1-4, with 9 bases matching TRBD1. Germline assignment: CDR1 SGHRS and CDR2 YFSETQ. Unmatched junction bases numbered 5, after V lost 4 bases and J lost 7 bases. The CDR3 covers 14 residues.

In DNA form, the CDR3 reads TGTGCCAGCAGCGAAGGGACATCTACTAGCACAGATACGCAGTATTTT. It yields the protein CASSEGTSTSTDTQYF. The rearrangement links TRBV11-3 to TRBJ2-3, with a possible D match to TRBD1 (6 bases). CDR3 length: 16 residues. Germline values: CDR1 SGHNT, CDR2 YENEEA. V shed 5 bases and J shed 0 bases, with 15 bases lying between them.

The chain couples TRBV9 to TRBJ1-6, with TRBD1 matching 7 bases. This CDR3 is 14 amino acids long. The V gene end was trimmed by 3 bases and the J gene end by 8 bases; junction bases not matched to a gene: 5. Germline V gives CDR1 SGDLS, CDR2 YYNGEE. CDR3 nucleotides: TGTGCCAGCAGCGCTGGGACAGAGGATTCACCCCTCCACTTT. It encodes CASSAGTEDSPLHF. Together with reference TRBV9 and TRBJ1-6, the CDR3 gives the full variable domain: DSGVTQTPKHLITATGQRVTLRCSPRSGDLSVYWYQQSLDQGLQFLIQYYNGEERAKGNILERFSAQQFPDLHSELNLSSLELGDSALYFCASSAGTEDSPLHFGNGTRLTVT.

This chain joins TRBV7-2 and TRBJ2-1; D may be TRBD2 (6 bases). V shed 3 bases and J shed 2 bases, with 14 bases lying between them. The V gene's germline CDR1 is SGHTA and CDR2 FQGNSA. CDR3 length: 16 residues. DNA for the CDR3: TGTGCCAGCAGCTTTTCCCCTGGAGGGGCCTACAATGAGCAGTTCTTC. Amino acid sequence: CASSFSPGGAYNEQFF.

The genes are TRBV7-9 and TRBJ2-1; 7 bases agree with TRBD2. CDR3 size: 14 residues. Germline CDR1 SEHNR, CDR2 FQNEAQ (reference sequence). The V gene end was trimmed by 7 bases and the J gene end by 0 bases; junction bases not matched to a gene: 3. The CDR3 DNA is TGTGCCAGCACCTGGGGGGGCTCCTACAATGAGCAGTTCTTC. It yields the protein CASTWGGSYNEQFF.

The CDR3 DNA follows: TGTGCCAGCAGCTGGGGGGGTCACACTGAAGCTTTCTTT. Translating it yields CASSWGGHTEAFF. The chain is built from TRBV27 and TRBJ1-1; perhaps TRBD1 as D (5 bases). With 6 bases removed from V and 3 bases from J, the gap between germline ends came to 11 bases. Germline V CDR1 and CDR2: MNHEY, SMNVEV (reference sequence). This CDR3 has 13 amino acids.

This sequence joins TRBV4-1 and TRBJ2-7; perhaps TRBD1 as D (6 bases). Trimming pared 1 base from V and 2 bases from J, leaving 12 bases between. Germline-derived CDR1 and CDR2 are MGHRA and YSYEKL. This CDR3 is 15 amino acids long. The CDR3 region is CASSQARDTPYEQYF. Written as DNA, the CDR3 is TGCGCCAGCAGCCAAGCGAGGGACACCCCCTACGAGCAGTACTTC.

The gene calls are TRBV5-4 and TRBJ1-2; tentatively, D is TRBD1 (6 bases). CDR3 length: 13 amino acids. The germline V and J ends were trimmed by 0 bases and 7 bases, with 10 bases remaining between them. Germline loops: CDR1 SGHNT, CDR2 YYREEE (reference sequence). CDR3 sequence reads: CASSLDRDRGYTF. CDR3 DNA sequence: TGTGCCAGCAGCTTGGACAGGGACCGTGGCTACACCTTC.

The J gene is TRBJ2-7, the V gene TRBV27; D gene uncertain. V lost 6 bases, J lost 3 bases, and 21 bases lay in between. Germline values: CDR1 MNHEY, CDR2 SMNVEV (reference sequence). The CDR3 loop spans 16 amino acids. The CDR3 loop is CASSRSPPGKYYEQYF. In DNA form, the CDR3 reads TGTGCCAGCAGCAGAAGTCCCCCAGGCAAATACTACGAGCAGTACTTC.

This chain connects TRBV7-6 to TRBJ2-1, with TRBD2 matching over 8 bases. V was clipped by 3 bases and J by 4 bases; unmatched bases: 5. Per the germline V gene, CDR1 is SGHVS and CDR2 is FNYEAQ. The CDR3 is 15 amino acids. CDR3 sequence: CASSLGSGTYNEQFF. CDR3 DNA sequence: TGTGCCAGCAGCTTGGGTAGCGGGACTTACAATGAGCAGTTCTTC.

This clone was observed a handful of times. The chain links TRBV5-8 to TRBJ1-1; tentative D call: TRBD1 (5 bases). Germline V CDR1 and CDR2: SGHTS, YDEGEE. CDR3 size: 14 residues. V lost 0 bases to trimming and J lost 0 bases, with 6 bases between them. The CDR3 DNA is TGTGCCAGCAGCTTGGACAGGTTGAACACTGAAGCTTTCTTT. It is translated as CASSLDRLNTEAFF.

The V gene is TRBV6-5, the J gene TRBJ1-5; D gene ambiguous. This CDR3 is 13 amino acids long. Germline V gene lookup returns CDR1 MNHEY and CDR2 SVGAGI. V lost 4 bases and J lost 7, with 11 bases in between. CDR3 sequence (DNA): TGTGCCAGCAGTTCCGAGGGAGGACAGCCCCAGCATTTT. This translates into CASSSEGGQPQHF.

The chain joins TRBV15 to TRBJ2-6; TRBD1 matches at 11 bases. V shed 0 bases, J shed 0 bases, and the junction held 1 base outside the gene matches. The length of the CDR3 is 18 residues. Germline CDR1 is LNHNV and CDR2 is YYDKDF (reference sequence). The CDR3, as DNA: TGTGCCACCAGCAGAGAAGGGACAGGGGGCTCTGGGGCCAACGTCCTGACTTTC. Translated: CATSREGTGGSGANVLTF. The variable domain in full, with the rest retrieved from reference TRBV15 and TRBJ2-6, is DAMVIQNPRYQVTQFGKPVTLSCSQTLNHNVMYWYQQKSSQAPKLLFHYYDKDFNNEADTPDNFQSRRPNTSFCFLDIRSPGLGDTAMYLCATSREGTGGSGANVLTFGAGSRLTVL.

The genes are TRBV6-5 and TRBJ2-7; possible D gene TRBD2, 6 bases. The CDR3 has 14 residues. Per germline, CDR1 MNHEY and CDR2 SVGAGI. V gave up 6 bases and J gave up 2 bases, with 14 bases separating them. CDR3 nucleotide sequence: TGTGCCAGCAGACTCGGGAGAACGGCCTACGAGCAGTACTTC. Amino acids: CASRLGRTAYEQYF.

A single count supports this clone. The CDR3 spells CSVEGVGQGPGSTDTQYF. The CDR3 DNA follows: TGCAGCGTTGAAGGGGTGGGACAGGGGCCCGGGAGCACAGATACGCAGTATTTT. This chain joins TRBV29-1 and TRBJ2-3, with 10 nucleotides matching TRBD1. The CDR3 is 18 residues long. V lost 1 base, J lost 0 bases, and 10 bases stayed unmatched. Per germline, CDR1 SQVTM and CDR2 ANQGSEA.

The chain is built from TRBV30 and TRBJ2-3; D possibly corresponds to TRBD1 (6 bases). From germline, CDR1 is GTSNPN and CDR2 SVGIG (reference sequence). V was shortened by 0 bases and J by 3 bases, with 13 bases between the two germline ends. The CDR3 is made up of 15 amino acids. The CDR3 here is CAWSVRGSGTDTQYF. The CDR3 DNA reads TGTGCCTGGAGTGTAAGGGGGAGTGGGACAGATACGCAGTATTTT.

V usage is TRBV6-2 or TRBV6-3 and J usage is TRBJ1-2; TRBD1 agrees at 9 bases. The CDR3 is made up of 15 amino acids. Per the germline V gene, CDR1 is MNHEY and CDR2 is SVGEGT. The trim removed 6 bases at V and 8 bases at J, leaving 13 bases unmatched. The CDR3 protein is CASSRPGTGFGGYTF. The CDR3 nucleotides are TGTGCCAGCAGCCGTCCCGGGACAGGGTTTGGAGGCTACACCTTC.

The count of this clone is one. The chain combines TRBV18 with TRBJ2-1, with TRBD2 matching 13 bases. Looked up from germline, CDR1 is KGHSH and CDR2 is LQKENI. The CDR3 covers 15 residues. The trim removed 4 bases at V and 9 bases at J, leaving 6 bases unmatched. Here the CDR3 DNA reads TGTGCCAGCTCACTAACTAGCGGGAGGGTGACTGAGCAGTTCTTC. It yields the protein CASSLTSGRVTEQFF.

The chain couples TRBV3-1 (or the pseudogene TRBV3-2) to TRBJ2-5; 13 positions match TRBD2. From germline, CDR1 is LGHDT and CDR2 YNNKEL (reference sequence). V gave up 1 base and J gave up 6 bases; unmatched junction bases: 11. This CDR3 comprises 18 residues. CDR3 sequence: CASSQGAPGLAGIKTQYF. The CDR3 DNA sequence: TGTGCCAGCAGCCAAGGAGCCCCGGGACTAGCGGGAATAAAGACCCAGTACTTC.

V gene TRBV24-1 combines with J gene TRBJ2-3; no reliable D call. From germline, CDR1 is KGHDR and CDR2 SFDVKD. Between the trimmed V and J ends, which lost 7 bases and 6 bases, there was a span of 7 bases. The length of the CDR3 is 11 residues. This chain's CDR3 is CATSQQDTQYF. CDR3 sequence (DNA): TGTGCCACCAGCCAACAGGATACGCAGTATTTT.

This chain links TRBV7-2 with TRBJ2-2; 9 nucleotides match TRBD1. Germline V gene sequence: CDR1 SGHTA, CDR2 FQGNSA. CDR3 length: 18 amino acids. V lost 5 bases to trimming and J lost 4 bases; unmatched junction nucleotides: 14. The CDR3 is CASSPHQGQGWFTGELFF. CDR3 nucleotides: TGTGCCAGCAGCCCCCACCAGGGACAGGGATGGTTCACCGGGGAGCTGTTTTTT. The whole variable domain, remainder taken from reference TRBV7-2 and TRBJ2-2, is GAGVSQSPSNKVTEKGKDVELRCDPISGHTALYWYRQSLGQGLEFLIYFQGNSAPDKSGLPSDRFSAERTGGSVSTLTIQRTQQEDSAVYLCASSPHQGQGWFTGELFFGEGSRLTVL.

The chain links TRBV6-5 to TRBJ2-7; TRBD2 aligns across 9 bases. V shed 4 bases, J shed 4 bases, and the junction held 8 bases outside the gene matches. The germline V gene encodes CDR1 MNHEY and CDR2 SVGAGI. This CDR3 is built from 15 residues. The chain's CDR3 is CASSSFSGGGYEQYF. CDR3 DNA sequence: TGTGCCAGCAGTTCGTTTAGCGGGGGTGGATACGAGCAGTACTTC.